The present T cell receptor (beta chain) was sequenced within a study of molecular identifiers for immune sequencing clone quantification. Previously published methods and listed TCR primers were used for the bulk TCR libraries. MiXCR, run by TCRdb on the PCR reads, gives a single entry per CDR3 protein. The sample shows over 90,000 distinct CDR3 sequences, around 37% of them seen only once. Findings and limits, study-wide: In a background of 950,000 to 1,000,000 naive cells, spiked Jurkat TCR RNA from one cell was reportedly detectable. For effector cells, clones above 20 RNA copies held over 98% of molecules; for naive cells, under 1%.

This clonotype showed up many times. Its cognate antigen is unknown. The naive CD8 libraries originated from between roughly 17,000 and 1,000,000 sorted cells and drew on 10%, 30% or 50% RNA. The CDR3 extends over 15 amino acids. Germline lookup yields CDR1 SEHNR and CDR2 FQNEAQ (reference sequence). V shed 2 bases and J shed 0 bases, with 5 bases lying between them. The sequenced sample consisted of naive CD8+ T cells from blood, with Jurkat cell RNA spiked in. Subset of the sample: FACS-sorted CD8+CD4-CCR7+CD45RA+ naive T cells. The chain employs TRBV7-9 and TRBJ2-6; D uncertain. This TCR was sampled from a human donor in good health. Some libraries in this study had Jurkat cell RNA spiked in. The CDR3: CASSLSSSGANVLTF. The DNA of the CDR3 is TGTGCCAGCAGCTTAAGTAGCTCTGGGGCCAACGTCCTGACTTTC.